Following are 16 T cell receptor beta chains from one sample sequenced in a study of regulatory T cells in long-lasting Graves disease. As to time point: newly diagnosed GD, antithyroid drugs for less than 3 months. From PBMCs, RNA was extracted and then used to make the TCR library. TCR beta libraries were built with iRepertoire HTBI primers and Arm-PCR of CDR3 regions. TCRdb reprocessed the multiplex PCR reads with MiXCR, giving one entry per CDR3 protein. Of hundreds of thousands of distinct CDR3 sequences listed, roughly 16% are singletons. These data were also filed under a second study, of T cells in Graves' hyperthyroidism and ophthalmopathy.

The specimen comprised peripheral blood mononuclear cells (PBMCs), sampled at new diagnosis, from a patient treated with antithyroid drugs. These receptors were obtained from a woman in her 30s with Graves disease.

Ten or more counts support this clonotype. This chain links TRBV27 with TRBJ2-7; TRBD1 matches 9 bases. This CDR3 is built from 18 residues. V lost 3 bases to trimming and J lost 4 bases; unmatched junction nucleotides: 16. Germline V gene data show CDR1 as MNHEY and CDR2 as SMNVEV (reference sequence). The CDR3 DNA reads TGTGCCAGCAGTTTCATGGGACAGGGTATTCTCCCCCGTTACGAGCAGTACTTC. The encoded protein is CASSFMGQGILPRYEQYF.

This clonotype was detected a few times. The V and J genes are TRBV19 and TRBJ2-6; TRBD2 aligns across 11 bases. CDR1 and CDR2 from the germline V gene are LNHDA and SQIVND (reference sequence). J was trimmed by 4 bases and V by 6 bases; bases with no gene match: 5. CDR3 length: 16 residues. CDR3 protein: CASSPSGRSGANVLTF. In nucleotides, the CDR3 is TGTGCCAGTAGCCCTAGCGGGAGGTCCGGGGCCAACGTCCTGACTTTC.

The chain couples TRBV4-1 to TRBJ1-1; TRBD1 is a possible D gene (5 bases). CDR3 length: 13 amino acids. V shed 4 bases and J shed 12 bases, with 18 bases lying between them. Germline-derived CDR1 and CDR2 are MGHRA and YSYEKL. The CDR3 loop is CASSPLGAFGTFF. The CDR3 DNA reads as TGCGCCAGCAGCCCGCTAGGGGCTTTTGGAACTTTCTTT.

This clonotype was seen repeatedly, ten times or more. The gene calls are TRBV5-5 and TRBJ1-1, with D perhaps TRBD1 (6 bases). CDR3 size: 16 residues. V lost 7 bases and J 3 bases, leaving 22 bases between the germline ends. Germline CDR1 and CDR2: SGHKS and YYEKEE (reference sequence). The CDR3 nucleotides are TGTGCCAGCCACCCTCTCCCCAGGGGATACGACACTGAAGCTTTCTTT. Amino acid sequence: CASHPLPRGYDTEAFF.

This clonotype was recorded many times. The chain carries TRBV24-1 and TRBJ1-1, with 8 bases matching TRBD1. This CDR3 spans 14 amino acids. With V trimmed by 4 bases and J by 1 base, 1 base remained unmatched. The germline gives CDR1 KGHDR, CDR2 SFDVKD. The CDR3 nucleotides read TGTGCCACCAGTGAAACAGGGGGGAACACTGAAGCTTTCTTT. This encodes CATSETGGNTEAFF.

The chain is built from TRBV20-1 and TRBJ1-4; the D is unclear. Between the trimmed V and J ends, which lost 0 bases and 6 bases, there was a span of 11 bases. Germline assignment: CDR1 DFQATT and CDR2 SNEGSKA (reference sequence). CDR3 length: 14 residues. The CDR3 region is CSAREYLQYEKLFF. Here the CDR3 DNA reads TGCAGTGCTAGAGAATATTTACAGTATGAAAAACTGTTTTTT.

The CDR3 protein is CASSQDRGEGTDTQYF. The CDR3 DNA sequence: TGTGCCAGCAGCCAAGATCGGGGTGAGGGCACAGATACGCAGTATTTT. This chain connects TRBV3-1 to TRBJ2-3; D perhaps matches TRBD2 (5 bases). The V end lost 0 bases, the J end lost 1 base, and 11 bases lay between the germline ends. Germline values: CDR1 LGHDT, CDR2 YNNKEL (reference sequence). The CDR3 is 16 amino acids.

In this sample, this clonotype turned up many times. The V call is TRBV20-1, the J call TRBJ2-7; 7 bases align to TRBD2. In germline, CDR1 is DFQATT, CDR2 SNEGSKA (reference sequence). The CDR3 sequence is 14 residues long. V lost 1 base, J lost 5 bases, and 8 bases stayed unmatched. The CDR3 protein is CSARGAGEVNEQYF. As DNA, the CDR3 is TGCAGTGCTAGAGGGGCGGGAGAGGTGAACGAGCAGTACTTC.

CDR3 bases: TGTGCCAGCAGCCAAGAACACCACCCGGAGCCTTTCTTT. Protein product: CASSQEHHPEPFF. V usage is TRBV11-1 and J usage is TRBJ1-1; D is unresolved. This CDR3 comprises 13 residues. Trimming pared 5 bases from V and 12 bases from J, leaving 19 bases between. The V gene's germline CDR1 is SGHAT and CDR2 FQDESV (reference sequence).

There are many counts of this clonotype. The genes are TRBV9 and TRBJ1-1; TRBD1 might be the D (5 bases). Looked up from germline, CDR1 is SGDLS and CDR2 is YYNGEE. V gave up 4 bases and J gave up 9 bases, with 16 bases separating them. This CDR3 region has 13 residues. In DNA, the CDR3 is TGTGCCAGCAGCTCGGACATTTTCGAAAAAGCTTTCTTT. Amino acids: CASSSDIFEKAFF.

This clonotype was recorded at least ten times. V gene TRBV28 combines with J gene TRBJ1-3; D is unclear. V was trimmed by 7 bases and J by 8 bases, leaving 15 bases between them. This CDR3 contains 13 residues. CDR1 is MDHEN, CDR2 SYDVKM, per germline. CDR3 nucleotides: TGTGCCAGCAAGGAGGCCCCCCGAGACACCATATATTTT. It codes for CASKEAPRDTIYF.

This clonotype was recorded a few times. V and J are TRBV20-1 and TRBJ1-6; D perhaps matches TRBD1 (5 bases). The V gene lost 3 bases and the J gene lost 7 bases, with 16 bases spanning the gap. The CDR3 is 15 residues long. The germline V gene encodes CDR1 DFQATT and CDR2 SNEGSKA (reference sequence). The CDR3 sequence: CSASLPGRPNSPLHF. The CDR3 DNA sequence: TGCAGTGCTAGCTTACCGGGACGTCCGAATTCACCCCTCCACTTT.

This clonotype was found once. CDR3 region: CASSQPREGEKLFF. DNA for the CDR3: TGTGCCAGCAGCCAACCACGAGAAGGGGAAAAACTGTTTTTT. The chain recombines TRBV4-2 with TRBJ1-4, with D unclear. The V and J ends lost 2 bases and 8 bases respectively, with 12 bases between them. The CDR3 sequence is 14 residues long. Germline values: CDR1 LGHNA, CDR2 YNFKEQ.

This clonotype was counted only a few times. One junction end does not reproduce the germline sequence, and a read error may be involved. The chain carries TRBV11-2 and TRBJ2-7; a possible D gene is TRBD2 (6 bases). Germline values: CDR1 SGHAT, CDR2 FQNNGV. This CDR3 has 16 residues. The CDR3 DNA follows: TGTGTCAGCAGCCGACTTGCTGGAGGGAGCTCCTACGAGCAGTACTTC. Amino acids: CVSSRLAGGSSYEQYF.

This chain uses TRBV12-3 or TRBV12-4 with TRBJ2-1, with TRBD2 identical over 7 bases. The CDR3 is 14 amino acids. V lost 6 bases and J lost 6; bases outside the gene matches: 8. The CDR3 DNA is TGTGCCAGCAGCGGGGACTACCTTCGCAATGAGCAGTTCTTC. This encodes CASSGDYLRNEQFF.

The V and J genes are TRBV20-1 and TRBJ2-7, with 9 bases that match TRBD2. The CDR3 loop spans 14 amino acids. Germline V lookup: CDR1 DFQATT, CDR2 SNEGSKA (reference sequence). J lost 4 bases, V lost 5 bases, and 9 bases had no gene match. The CDR3 nucleotides are TGCAGTGCTCCCCGGCGGGGGGGGGAGTACGAGCAGTACTTC. Translating it yields CSAPRRGGEYEQYF.